This T cell receptor beta chain was obtained from a study of T-cell reconstitution after alpha-beta-depleted transplantation in children (dated by TCRdb to about 2016). In terms of the full investigation: The study quantitatively tracked T-cell immune reconstitution after TCRalphabeta/CD19-depleted allogeneic hematopoietic cell transplantation in children using TCR repertoire profiling.

The treatment or condition label for this specimen denotes: allogeneic hematopoietic cell transplantation with graft depleted of TCRalphabeta T cells and CD19 B cells. The children who served as transplant recipients had been given grafts of TCRalphabeta/CD19-depleted allogeneic hematopoietic cells. V loses 3 bases, J loses 4 bases, and the germline ends lie 15 bases apart. The germline V gene specifies ENHRY as CDR1 and SYGVKD as CDR2. Measured from the cysteine to the phenylalanine, the CDR3 is 15 residues long. Only CDR3 DNA is held: 45 bases, read in frame from base 1. This clonotype appeared many times. There is no known antigen for this receptor. The input lacks base qualities; no much larger clone sits a single base away. The library was made by PCR. The sequencer listed for this sample is Illumina HiSeq 2500. TCR library preparation used molecular barcoding, with unique molecular identifiers applied to normalize quantification of the TCRbeta repertoire. Using fastp at Q25 and MiXCR, TCRdb reprocessed the public reads and kept productive beta chains. One record per CDR3 amino acid sequence lists the most common genes and DNA. This sample comprises about 200,000 distinct CDR3 sequences, roughly 7% of them detected only once. About 6% of the sample is taken by the ten largest.

Findings and caveats that apply to the study as a whole: The high TCRbeta diversity at day 60 in some patients was ascribed to recipient T cells and intrathymic progenitors that had survived conditioning. The apparently early recovery of alphabetaT-cell counts about two months after transplant reportedly depended on only several hundred rapidly expanded clones that came from non-depleted graft cells. Over subsequent months, a decline in hyperexpanded clone frequencies was noted, and after one year, T-cell counts and TCRbeta diversity were mostly ascribed to newly produced T cells.

The material was PBMCs, obtained before TCRalphabeta/CD19-depleted stem cell transplant. The source is a boy aged 2-15 years with acute lymphoblastic leukemia, due to receive a stem cell transplant. The chain couples TRBV10-3 to TRBJ2-5; confidence is insufficient to name the D gene. The CDR3 protein sequence reads: CAISDWQHSGETQYF. The nucleotide sequence reads TGTGCCATCAGTGACTGGCAGCACTCTGGAGAGACCCAGTACTTC.